This entry lists 10 T cell receptor beta chains sequenced from one sample in a study of T cells in Graves' hyperthyroidism and ophthalmopathy. There were TCR beta CDR3 regions amplified from RNA transcripts. The study used the HTBI primer set for a first-round RT-PCR of the TCR CDR3. TCRdb reprocessed the multiplex PCR reads with MiXCR, giving one entry per CDR3 protein. The sample shows around 290,000 distinct CDR3 sequences, 17% of them seen only once. The specimen was blood. These TCRs come from a woman in her fifties or sixties with Graves' ophthalmopathy.

This clonotype has a count of ten or more. The chain joins TRBV7-2 to TRBJ1-5; no definite D call. V was trimmed by 5 bases and J by 0 bases, leaving 8 bases between them. This CDR3 comprises 14 residues. Germline V gene data show CDR1 as SGHTA and CDR2 as FQGNSA. The CDR3 protein is CASSVDYSNQPQHF. CDR3 nucleotides: TGTGCCAGCAGCGTTGATTATAGCAATCAGCCCCAGCATTTT.

This rearrangement joins TRBV19 to TRBJ1-1; weak D call: TRBD1 (5 bases). V gave up 7 bases and J gave up 6 bases, with 21 bases separating them. The CDR3 has 15 residues. CDR1 LNHDA and CDR2 SQIVND come from the germline V gene (reference sequence). The CDR3 DNA reads TGTGCCAGTAAATGGTCACTGGGGGTTATGGCTGAAGCTTTCTTT. Translation: CASKWSLGVMAEAFF. The whole variable domain, filled in from reference TRBV19 and TRBJ1-1, reads DGGITQSPKYLFRKEGQNVTLSCEQNLNHDAMYWYRQDPGQGLRLIYYSQIVNDFQKGDIAEGYSVSREKKESFPLTVTSAQKNPTAFYLCASKWSLGVMAEAFFGQGTRLTVV.

The sample holds a few counts of this clonotype. The rearrangement links TRBV6-1 to TRBJ2-7; possibly TRBD1 for D (5 bases). Germline CDR1 reads MNHNS; CDR2 reads SASEGT. V lost 7 bases and J 4 bases, leaving 11 bases between the germline ends. The CDR3 extends over 12 amino acids. The DNA for the CDR3 is TGTGCCAGCACCAGGGCAGATTACGAGCAGTACTTC. It codes for CASTRADYEQYF.

This rearrangement joins TRBV6-1 to TRBJ2-5; 13 nucleotides match TRBD2. V was pared by 7 bases and J by 4 bases, with 9 bases of the junction left unmatched. CDR1 and CDR2 from the germline V gene are MNHNS and SASEGT. The CDR3 is 16 residues long. DNA of the CDR3: TGTGCCAGCACCATACTAGCGGGAGGGCCGGGAGAGACCCAGTACTTC. Its translation: CASTILAGGPGETQYF.

This clonotype was detected many times. CDR3 nucleotide sequence: TGTGCCAGCAGTTTGTGGGGGACTGAAAAACTGTTTTTT. Amino acid sequence: CASSLWGTEKLFF. The rearrangement links TRBV12-3 or TRBV12-4 to TRBJ1-4; D perhaps matches TRBD1 (5 bases). Trimming took 3 bases from V and 7 from J, leaving 9 bases between them. This CDR3 contains 13 residues.

This clonotype appeared many times. V usage is TRBV19 and J usage is TRBJ1-1, with no clear D. V shed 1 base and J shed 0 bases, with 3 bases lying between them. The CDR3 runs to 13 residues. The germline V gene encodes CDR1 LNHDA and CDR2 SQIVND (reference sequence). The CDR3 coding sequence is TGTGCCAGTAGTATAGTGGTGAACACTGAAGCTTTCTTT. Translated: CASSIVVNTEAFF.

This chain connects TRBV5-4 to TRBJ2-3; no clear D. The V end lost 0 bases, the J end lost 0 bases, and 11 bases lay between the germline ends. The germline V gene has CDR1 SGHNT and CDR2 YYREEE (reference sequence). The CDR3 covers 16 residues. Here the CDR3 DNA reads TGTGCCAGCAGCTTGGAGGGCTTCCAAAGCACAGATACGCAGTATTTT. Residues: CASSLEGFQSTDTQYF.

This clonotype was found a few times. This sequence joins TRBV25-1 and TRBJ2-2; D gene unclear. Trimming removed 0 bases from V and 3 bases from J, with 2 bases in between. CDR1 and CDR2 from the germline V gene are MGHDK and SYGVNS. This CDR3 comprises 13 residues. CDR3 protein: CASSEYYTGELFF. DNA of the CDR3: TGTGCCAGCAGTGAATATTACACCGGGGAGCTGTTTTTT.

This clonotype came up many times. V usage is TRBV11-2 and J usage is TRBJ2-7, with 9 positions matching TRBD1. Germline V gene lookup returns CDR1 SGHAT and CDR2 FQNNGV. There are 17 residues in the CDR3. The V gene end was trimmed by 0 bases and the J gene end by 2 bases; junction bases not matched to a gene: 8. CDR3 region: CASSLEGTGKIAYEQYF. CDR3 sequence (DNA): TGTGCCAGCAGCTTAGAAGGGACAGGGAAAATCGCCTACGAGCAGTACTTC.

This clonotype was found many times. The chain is built from TRBV7-8 and TRBJ2-5, with TRBD1 as a possible D gene (5 bases). This CDR3 has 13 residues. CDR1 is SGHVS, CDR2 FQNEAQ, per germline. Trimming removed 0 bases from V and 5 bases from J, with 7 bases in between. DNA for the CDR3: TGTGCCAGCAGCTTAGCGAAGGGGGAGACCCAGTACTTC. Its protein is CASSLAKGETQYF.